The clone carrying this T cell receptor (beta chain) was picked up many times. Its antigen is still unknown. The CDR3 contains 16 residues. After removal of 3 bases from V and 3 bases from J, the junction contained 3 bases not matched to a gene. Germline CDR1 reads KGHDR; CDR2 reads SFDVKD. A universal primer site and UMIs were added as TCR cDNA was made by 5'RACE template switching. Using its own MiXCR run on the 5' RACE reads, TCRdb lists one record per CDR3 protein. The sample contains some 550,000 distinct CDR3 sequences, 15% to 20% of which appear only once. These data come from a study of T cells after yellow fever vaccination. Study-wide background: Fractions of limited cellularity were prepared by means of SMART-Seq v4 Ultra Low Input.

Study-level results: Booster sampling recovered most clones from primary vaccination (approximately 96% CD4, over 75% CD8). There was a small share of clonotypes that showed up in both the CD4 and CD8 compartments.

Sequenced material: PBMCs, taken 15 days after the yellow fever booster vaccination. This TCR was sampled from a man aged 30 to 45 who received the YFV17D yellow fever vaccine. The chain employs TRBV24-1 and TRBJ2-5, with TRBD2 identical over 13 bases. The DNA of the CDR3 is TGTGCCACCAGTGATCCACTAGCGGGAGGGAAAGAGACCCAGTACTTC. Protein: CATSDPLAGGKETQYF.